This TCR beta chain was sequenced in a study of blood T cell repertoires in COVID-19. Study-wide background: Samples came from the United States, Italy and Spain, spanning acute and convalescent COVID-19.

Per the authors' pipeline: How many nucleated cells were present was estimated from reference gene primer amplification. The data were produced by immunoSEQ multiplex PCR, yet TCRdb's version contains in-frame clones alone and is incomplete. V, J and clone size are taken as reported in that table, and D and trimming were inferred from the DNA itself. The sample holds nearly 50,000 clones, roughly 88% seen once. V shed 3 bases and J 4 bases; nucleotides not matched to a gene: 3. The CDR3 length is 13 residues. In germline, CDR1 is SGHRS, CDR2 YFSETQ. V usage is TRBV5-1 and J usage is TRBJ2-7, with 8 bases fitting TRBD2. The sample taken for sequencing was peripheral blood. The receptor was isolated from an older woman with acute or convalescent COVID-19. CDR3 coding DNA: TGCGCCAGCAGCTCCGGGGGGGGGTACGAGCAGTACTTC. This encodes CASSSGGGYEQYF.